The next 28 T cell receptor beta chains were all read from a single sample in a study of cytomegalovirus exposure and HLA in healthy donors. 60 Vbeta and 13 Jbeta primers were used in PCR. Using immunoSEQ multiplex PCR, the repertoire was profiled, and TCRdb retains in-frame clones only, with some absent. This sample carries roughly 120,000 clones, 75% to 85% of them seen once, and the ten largest clones take 8.5% to 10%. Material: PBMCs. Receptors were obtained from a female donor in good health and CMV-seropositive.

The V call is TRBV2, the J call TRBJ2-7; TRBD2 aligns across 8 bases. From germline, CDR1 is SNHLY and CDR2 FYNNEI. V lost 4 bases to trimming and J lost 0 bases; unmatched junction nucleotides: 5. This CDR3 is 15 amino acids long. The CDR3, as DNA: TGTGCCAGCAGTGTTTCGCGGGGGGACTCCTACGAGCAGTACTTC. Translated: CASSVSRGDSYEQYF.

This clone has just one count. The chain links TRBV9 to TRBJ1-5; 7 bases map to TRBD1. The J segment lost 0 bases and the V segment lost 5 bases, leaving 5 bases of the junction unmatched. The CDR3 is made up of 15 amino acids. Germline CDR1 reads SGDLS; CDR2 reads YYNGEE. CDR3: CASSNDRVSNQPQHF. Written as DNA, the CDR3 is TGTGCCAGCAGTAACGACAGGGTTAGCAATCAGCCCCAGCATTTT.

This clone was counted only a few times. This chain links TRBV4-2 with TRBJ2-2; TRBD2 matches 12 bases. The CDR3 is made up of 16 amino acids. Germline V gene sequence: CDR1 LGHNA, CDR2 YNFKEQ. Trimming at V came to 1 base and at J to 8 bases, leaving 5 bases not matched to a gene. The CDR3 region is CASSQGTSGDWGELFF. The DNA of the CDR3 is TGTGCCAGCAGCCAAGGGACTAGCGGGGACTGGGGGGAGCTGTTTTTT.

This clone appeared once. The chain employs TRBV2 and TRBJ1-6, with 8 positions matching TRBD1. This CDR3 has 17 amino acids. Germline CDR1 reads SNHLY; CDR2 reads FYNNEI. Trimming took 4 bases from V and 9 from J; bases not matched to a gene: 14. The CDR3 nucleotides read TGTGCCAGCAGTGGAGGAGAGACAGGGGAAGTACTTTCACCCCTCCACTTT. This sequence encodes CASSGGETGEVLSPLHF.

The chain has TRBV5-1 and TRBJ2-7; TRBD1 matches 7 bases. This CDR3 has 14 residues. Germline values: CDR1 SGHRS, CDR2 YFSETQ. V shed 4 bases and J 0 bases; nucleotides not matched to a gene: 4. The CDR3 DNA follows: TGCGCCAGCAGCGCCGGGACAGACTCCTACGAGCAGTACTTC. It is translated as CASSAGTDSYEQYF.

This chain joins TRBV19 and TRBJ1-5; 7 nucleotides match TRBD1. The trim removed 10 bases at V and 1 base at J, leaving 7 bases unmatched. Germline loops: CDR1 LNHDA, CDR2 SQIVND (reference sequence). This CDR3 has 14 amino acids. The CDR3 coding sequence is TGTGCCACAACAGGGGTATCAAGCAATCAGCCCCAGCATTTT. As protein: CATTGVSSNQPQHF. Complete variable domain (other parts from reference TRBV19 and TRBJ1-5): DGGITQSPKYLFRKEGQNVTLSCEQNLNHDAMYWYRQDPGQGLRLIYYSQIVNDFQKGDIAEGYSVSREKKESFPLTVTSAQKNPTAFYLCATTGVSSNQPQHFGDGTRLSIL.

This chain links TRBV5-1 with TRBJ1-3; the D is unclear. The V end lost 0 bases, the J end lost 0 bases, and 7 bases lay between the germline ends. Germline loops: CDR1 SGHRS, CDR2 YFSETQ. CDR3 length: 15 residues. DNA of the CDR3: TGCGCCAGCAGCTTGGGGCCCCCCTCTGGAAACACCATATATTTT. It translates to CASSLGPPSGNTIYF.

The chain joins TRBV15 to TRBJ1-2; D gene unclear. Deletions cut 5 bases from V and 2 bases from J, with 15 bases between. This CDR3 has 15 amino acids. The germline CDR1 and CDR2 sequences are LNHNV and YYDKDF (reference sequence). CDR3 nucleotides: TGTGCCACCAGCGCTGGCCCACATAGCAACTATGGCTACACCTTC. Translated: CATSAGPHSNYGYTF.

The chain joins TRBV5-4 to TRBJ2-2; D perhaps matches TRBD1 (5 bases). This CDR3 is built from 15 residues. The germline gives CDR1 SGHNT, CDR2 YYREEE (reference sequence). The ends were cut back, 0 bases at V and 4 bases at J, with 10 bases in the middle. The CDR3 loop reads CASSLGQPSTGELFF. The DNA of the CDR3 is TGTGCCAGCAGCTTGGGACAGCCGAGCACCGGGGAGCTGTTTTTT.

The gene calls are TRBV2 and TRBJ1-2; D possibly corresponds to TRBD1 (6 bases). There are 13 residues in the CDR3. The germline V gene has CDR1 SNHLY and CDR2 FYNNEI. V lost 7 bases to trimming and J lost 8 bases, with 17 bases between them. The CDR3, as DNA: TGTGCCAGCAACATACAGGGTGGGGGCGGCTACACCTTC. This codes for CASNIQGGGGYTF.

This rearrangement joins TRBV6-5 to TRBJ2-3; 7 nucleotides line up with TRBD2. This CDR3 is 13 amino acids long. V trimming: 7 bases; J trimming: 2 bases; junction bases outside the gene matches: 3. Per the germline V gene, CDR1 is MNHEY and CDR2 is SVGAGI. The CDR3 sequence: CASISGDTDTQYF. Written as DNA, the CDR3 is TGTGCCAGCATCAGCGGGGACACAGATACGCAGTATTTT.

This clone was counted between two and nine times. In the same sample, other DNA sequences code for this CDR3. The chain carries TRBV2 and TRBJ2-3; 7 bases match TRBD1. The CDR3 sequence is 15 residues long. Germline trimming cut 6 bases from V and 1 base from J; bases unmatched to any gene: 7. The germline V gene encodes CDR1 SNHLY and CDR2 FYNNEI. CDR3 residues: CASSRQGEGTDTQYF. The CDR3 DNA reads as TGTGCCAGCAGCAGACAGGGAGAGGGCACAGATACGCAGTATTTT. Drawing the rest from reference TRBV2 and TRBJ2-3, the complete variable domain is EPEVTQTPSHQVTQMGQEVILRCVPISNHLYFYWYRQILGQKVEFLVSFYNNEISEKSEIFDDQFSVERPDGSNFTLKIRSTKLEDSAMYFCASSRQGEGTDTQYFGPGTRLTVL.

This clone was recorded only once. The chain combines TRBV6-5 with TRBJ2-5, with D possibly matching TRBD1 (6 bases). Judging by the DNA end, TRBJ2-7 fits better; the J call may be wrong. The CDR3 has 13 residues. CDR1 is MNHEY and CDR2 is SVGAGI in the germline V gene. The CDR3 coding sequence is TGTGCCAGCAGTTACTTCACAGGGAACGAGCAGTACTTC. Amino acids: CASSYFTGNEQYF.

This clone was recorded only once. The chain recombines TRBV7-3 with TRBJ2-5; 8 bases line up with TRBD2. CDR3 length: 15 amino acids. Germline CDR1 and CDR2: SGHTA and FQGTGA. The junction had 2 bases not matched to a gene; V was cut back by 1 base and J by 1 base. The CDR3 reads CASSLSSGAQETQYF. The CDR3 DNA sequence: TGTGCCAGCAGCTTAAGTAGCGGGGCCCAAGAGACCCAGTACTTC.

The rearrangement joins TRBV10-3 to TRBJ1-1, with D possibly matching TRBD1 (6 bases). The germline V and J ends were trimmed by 6 bases and 1 base, with 12 bases remaining between them. Germline lookup yields CDR1 ENHRY and CDR2 SYGVKD. The CDR3 consists of 14 residues. CDR3 coding DNA: TGTGCCATCAGCGAACAGGGATGGAACACTGAAGCTTTCTTT. Protein: CAISEQGWNTEAFF.

The CDR3 nucleotides read TGTGCCATCAGCCTCGACAGATCGGGCGGCTACACCTTC. This sequence encodes CAISLDRSGGYTF. The chain uses TRBV10-3 and TRBJ1-2; TRBD1 might be the D (5 bases). Trimming left V 6 bases short and J 8 bases short, with 16 bases between. Germline CDR1 and CDR2: ENHRY and SYGVKD. The CDR3 extends over 13 amino acids.

V usage is TRBV10-3 and J usage is TRBJ1-5; TRBD1 might be the D (6 bases). Germline CDR1 is ENHRY and CDR2 is SYGVKD. The CDR3 runs 14 residues. The ends were cut back, 6 bases at V and 9 bases at J, with 18 bases in the middle. The CDR3 DNA sequence: TGTGCCATCAGCCCGACAGGAAACGTATTGCCCCAGCATTTT. This codes for CAISPTGNVLPQHF.

The J gene is TRBJ2-2, the V gene TRBV15; 10 nucleotides match TRBD1. The germline V gene encodes CDR1 LNHNV and CDR2 YYDKDF (reference sequence). V shed 3 bases and J 7 bases; nucleotides not matched to a gene: 11. This CDR3 is 17 amino acids long. The CDR3 region has the DNA TGTGCCACCAGCAGCAAACGGACAGGGGGATTAGTCGGGGAGCTGTTTTTT. This sequence encodes CATSSKRTGGLVGELFF.

V is TRBV30 and J is TRBJ1-1; D gene unclear. This CDR3 spans 12 amino acids. From germline, CDR1 is GTSNPN and CDR2 SVGIG (reference sequence). Deletions cut 7 bases from V and 6 bases from J, with 15 bases between. This chain's CDR3 is CASKGEGAEAFF. The CDR3 bases are TGTGCCTCGAAGGGAGAGGGCGCTGAAGCTTTCTTT. Variable domain in full (rest from reference TRBV30 and TRBJ1-1): SQTIHQWPATLVQPVGSPLSLECTVEGTSNPNLYWYRQAAGRGLQLLFYSVGIGQISSEVPQNLSASRPQDRQFILSSKKLLLSDSGFYLCASKGEGAEAFFGQGTRLTVV.

This clone was seen only once. The chain joins TRBV5-1 to TRBJ2-1; D might be TRBD2 (6 bases). The CDR3 extends over 15 amino acids. The germline gives CDR1 SGHRS, CDR2 YFSETQ. Between the trimmed V and J ends, which lost 1 base and 2 bases, there was a span of 10 bases. CDR3 sequence reads: CASSLFSGAYNEQFF. The CDR3 DNA is TGCGCCAGCAGCTTGTTCTCGGGGGCCTACAATGAGCAGTTCTTC.

V is TRBV6-6 and J is TRBJ1-5, with D perhaps matching TRBD1 (5 bases). The V gene lost 10 bases and the J gene lost 6 bases, with 16 bases spanning the gap. Germline values: CDR1 MNHNY, CDR2 SVGAGI (reference sequence). This CDR3 has 13 amino acids. The DNA for the CDR3 is TGTGCCACCCAGCTCGGGGGTCCTCAGCCCCAGCATTTT. Encoded protein: CATQLGGPQPQHF.

This clone is a singleton in its sample. The chain carries TRBV30 and TRBJ1-6; TRBD1 matches 7 bases. Germline lookup yields CDR1 GTSNPN and CDR2 SVGIG (reference sequence). The length of the CDR3 is 15 residues. V shed 0 bases, J shed 1 base, and the junction held 0 bases outside the gene matches. As DNA, the CDR3 is TGTGCCTGGAGTGTACAGGGGTCCTATAATTCACCCCTCCACTTT. Its protein product is CAWSVQGSYNSPLHF.

The chain is built from TRBV7-9 and TRBJ2-2, with TRBD1 matching over 7 bases. Per germline, CDR1 SEHNR and CDR2 FQNEAQ (reference sequence). V trimming: 3 bases; J trimming: 4 bases; junction bases outside the gene matches: 2. This CDR3 spans 14 amino acids. CDR3 nucleotides: TGTGCCAGCAGCTTCGGGACAGCCACCGGGGAGCTGTTTTTT. Translated, it gives CASSFGTATGELFF. Looking up the rest from reference TRBV7-9 and TRBJ2-2 gives the full variable domain: DTGVSQNPRHKITKRGQNVTFRCDPISEHNRLYWYRQTLGQGPEFLTYFQNEAQLEKSRLLSDRFSAERPKGSFSTLEIQRTEQGDSAMYLCASSFGTATGELFFGEGSRLTVL.

The chain uses TRBV6-4 and TRBJ2-5; TRBD2 agrees at 8 bases. The germline V gene has CDR1 MRHNA and CDR2 SNTAGT. Trimming cost V 8 bases and J 4 bases; bases outside gene matches: 12. This CDR3 comprises 15 residues. In DNA, the CDR3 is TGTGCCAGCCCCGCCCCCGGGGGGGTCGGAGAGACCCAGTACTTC. Amino acid sequence: CASPAPGGVGETQYF.

This clone was counted a few times. At one boundary the junction diverges from the germline segment, which might be a read error. V is TRBV6-5 and J is TRBJ2-7; a possible D gene is TRBD1 (5 bases). The germline CDR1 and CDR2 sequences are MNHEY and SVGAGI. The CDR3 contains 14 residues. The CDR3 DNA reads as TGTGCCATCAGTGAGGATCCAGGGATCTACGAGCAGTACTTC. Its translation: CAISEDPGIYEQYF.

The V gene is TRBV28, the J gene TRBJ2-3, with a tentative D call TRBD2 (7 bases). Trimming removed 4 bases from V and 2 bases from J, with 10 bases in between. The CDR3 runs to 14 residues. Per the germline V gene, CDR1 is MDHEN and CDR2 is SYDVKM. The CDR3 is CASSWGGYTDTQYF. The CDR3 region has the DNA TGTGCCAGCAGTTGGGGGGGCTACACAGATACGCAGTATTTT. Full variable domain (outside the CDR3, taken from reference TRBV28 and TRBJ2-3): DVKVTQSSRYLVKRTGEKVFLECVQDMDHENMFWYRQDPGLGLRLIYFSYDVKMKEKGDIPEGYSVSREKKERFSLILESASTNQTSMYLCASSWGGYTDTQYFGPGTRLTVL.

J is TRBJ2-3 and V is TRBV5-1; D possibly corresponds to TRBD2 (7 bases). CDR3 length equals 14 residues. Germline CDR1 SGHRS, CDR2 YFSETQ. V dropped 7 bases and J dropped 3 bases, with 15 bases sitting between them. In DNA, the CDR3 is TGCGCCAGCCGGGGGGCGCTTTCTACAGATACGCAGTATTTT. Translated, it gives CASRGALSTDTQYF. The whole variable domain, remainder taken from reference TRBV5-1 and TRBJ2-3, is KAGVTQTPRYLIKTRGQQVTLSCSPISGHRSVSWYQQTPGQGLQFLFEYFSETQRNKGNFPGRFSGRQFSNSRSEMNVSTLELGDSALYLCASRGALSTDTQYFGPGTRLTVL.

This sequence joins TRBV6-5 and TRBJ2-7; weak D call: TRBD2 (7 bases). Germline lookup yields CDR1 MNHEY and CDR2 SVGAGI. There are 14 residues in the CDR3. The V end lost 2 bases, the J end lost 2 bases, and 10 bases lay between the germline ends. The CDR3 DNA reads TGTGCCAGCAGTTACGGCGGGGGCGCCTACGAGCAGTACTTC. Translating it yields CASSYGGGAYEQYF.